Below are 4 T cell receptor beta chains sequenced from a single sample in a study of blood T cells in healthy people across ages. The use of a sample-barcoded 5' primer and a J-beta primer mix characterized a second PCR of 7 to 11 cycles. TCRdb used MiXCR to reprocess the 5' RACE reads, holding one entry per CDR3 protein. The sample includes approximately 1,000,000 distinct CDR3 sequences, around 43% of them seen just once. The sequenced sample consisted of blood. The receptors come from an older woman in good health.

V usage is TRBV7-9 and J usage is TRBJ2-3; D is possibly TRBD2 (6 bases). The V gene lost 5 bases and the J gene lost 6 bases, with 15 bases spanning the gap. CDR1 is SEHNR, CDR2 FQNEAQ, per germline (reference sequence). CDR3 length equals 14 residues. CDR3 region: CASSPPGVPDTQYF. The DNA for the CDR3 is TGTGCCAGCAGCCCGCCGGGGGTACCGGATACGCAGTATTTT.

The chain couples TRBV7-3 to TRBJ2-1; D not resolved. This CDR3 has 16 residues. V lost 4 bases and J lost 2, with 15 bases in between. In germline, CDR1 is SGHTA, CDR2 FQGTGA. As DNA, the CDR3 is TGTGCCAGCAGCTCCTCCCCCGACGGAGCCTACAATGAGCAGTTCTTC. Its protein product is CASSSSPDGAYNEQFF. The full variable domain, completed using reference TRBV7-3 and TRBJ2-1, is GAGVSQTPSNKVTEKGKYVELRCDPISGHTALYWYRQSLGQGPEFLIYFQGTGAADDSGLPNDRFFAVRPEGSVSTLKIQRTERGDSAVYLCASSSSPDGAYNEQFFGPGTRLTVL.

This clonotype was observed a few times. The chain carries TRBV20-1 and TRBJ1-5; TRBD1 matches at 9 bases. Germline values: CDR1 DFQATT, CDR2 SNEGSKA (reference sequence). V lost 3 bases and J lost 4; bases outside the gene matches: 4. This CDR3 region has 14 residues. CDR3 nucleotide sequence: TGCAGTGCTAGCAGGGGGACAGGGAATCAGCCCCAGCATTTT. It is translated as CSASRGTGNQPQHF.

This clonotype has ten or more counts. CDR3 nucleotides: TGTGCCAGCAGACTAGCGGGAGATACGCAGTATTTT. This gives the protein CASRLAGDTQYF. This rearrangement joins TRBV12-3 or TRBV12-4 to TRBJ2-3, with 9 bases that match TRBD2. This CDR3 has 12 residues. The junction had 0 bases not matched to a gene; V was cut back by 6 bases and J by 5 bases.